This TCR beta chain stems from a study of cytomegalovirus exposure and HLA in healthy donors. The PCR had 60 Vbeta and 13 Jbeta primers. The data were produced by immunoSEQ multiplex PCR, yet TCRdb's version contains in-frame clones alone and is incomplete. The sample yields approximately 160,000 clones, about 82% seen once. Notes on the study in general: Later analysis associated a missense DCLRE1C variant with TCR beta V- and J-gene trimming.

Concerning this clone: What it recognizes is unknown.

Sequenced material: PBMCs. The source of this sequence is a woman between 45 and 65 years old in good health and CMV-seropositive.

This chain's CDR3 is CASSGHSETEAFF. In nucleotides, the CDR3 is TGTGCCAGCTCGGGACACTCGGAGACTGAAGCTTTCTTT. The chain uses TRBV25-1 and TRBJ1-1; the D gene is possibly TRBD1 (6 bases). The CDR3 loop spans 13 amino acids. Germline CDR1 reads MGHDK; CDR2 reads SYGVNS. V lost 8 bases and J 5 bases, leaving 15 bases between the germline ends.